The clone carrying this T cell receptor beta chain was found a few times. Its antigen is still unknown. This entry comes from a study of T cells after yellow fever vaccination. Whole-study results and caveats: The study re-detected most primary-vaccination clones after the booster (around 96% CD4, around 89% CD8).

TCRdb called the 5' RACE reads again in MiXCR, with one record for every CDR3 protein. This table has some 320,000 distinct CDR3 sequences, approximately 10% appearing once. CDR3 length equals 12 residues. With 3 bases removed from V and 2 bases from J, the gap between germline ends came to 7 bases. The germline gives CDR1 DFQATT, CDR2 SNEGSKA (reference sequence). The sequence was obtained from a man aged 18 to 30 who received the YFV17D yellow fever vaccine. The sample was CD4+ T cells sorted from PBMCs, taken 5 days after the yellow fever booster vaccination. The V call is TRBV20-1, the J call TRBJ1-1; the D is unclear. This CDR3 reads CSASDVNTEAFF. The CDR3 nucleotides read TGCAGTGCTAGTGATGTTAACACTGAAGCTTTCTTT.